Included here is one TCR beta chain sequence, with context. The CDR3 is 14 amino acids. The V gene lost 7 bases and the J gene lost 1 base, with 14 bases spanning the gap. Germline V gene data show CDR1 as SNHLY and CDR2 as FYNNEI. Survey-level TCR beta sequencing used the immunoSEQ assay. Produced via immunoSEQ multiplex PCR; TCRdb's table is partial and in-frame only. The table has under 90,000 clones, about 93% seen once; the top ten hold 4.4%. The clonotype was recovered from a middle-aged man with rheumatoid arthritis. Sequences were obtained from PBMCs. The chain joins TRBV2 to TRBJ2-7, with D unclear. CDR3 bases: TGTGCCAGCAAAGGACCCTGGAGTTCCTACGAGCAGTACTTC. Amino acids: CASKGPWSSYEQYF.